Below are 23 T cell receptor beta chains sequenced from a single sample in a study of T cell responses to AZD1222 COVID-19 vaccine. Method: immunoSEQ multiplex PCR; TCRdb's copy keeps in-frame clones and lacks some. The repertoire has about 160,000 clones, over 75% of them found once; the top ten carry roughly 3.2%. Sequenced here: peripheral blood, sampled 28 days after the second AZD1222 dose. The receptors here all came from an adult who received the AZD1222 COVID-19 vaccine.

The V gene is TRBV30, the J gene TRBJ2-7; D is uncertain. Looked up from germline, CDR1 is GTSNPN and CDR2 is SVGIG (reference sequence). The CDR3 totals 11 residues. V was cut by 0 bases and J by 5 bases, with 5 bases left in between. The CDR3 DNA follows: TGTGCCTGGAGTGTAACCAACGAGCAGTACTTC. It encodes CAWSVTNEQYF.

The chain has TRBV2 and TRBJ1-1, with TRBD1 matching over 7 bases. The J segment lost 4 bases and the V segment lost 5 bases, leaving 4 bases of the junction unmatched. Looked up from germline, CDR1 is SNHLY and CDR2 is FYNNEI. CDR3 length: 13 residues. CDR3 protein: CASSYDRATEAFF. The DNA of the CDR3 is TGTGCCAGCAGTTACGACAGGGCCACTGAAGCTTTCTTT.

The chain carries TRBV19 and TRBJ2-3; D is unresolved. Germline assignment: CDR1 LNHDA and CDR2 SQIVND (reference sequence). The ends were cut back, 1 base at V and 2 bases at J, with 7 bases in the middle. This CDR3 comprises 14 residues. The CDR3 sequence: CASSIGDTTDTQYF. In DNA, the CDR3 is TGTGCCAGTAGTATAGGGGATACCACAGATACGCAGTATTTT.

The J gene is TRBJ2-7, the V gene TRBV30; TRBD1 might be the D (6 bases). There are 12 residues in the CDR3. Germline assignment: CDR1 GTSNPN and CDR2 SVGIG (reference sequence). Trimming removed 3 bases at V and 3 bases at J, with 9 bases between. CDR3 DNA: TGTGCCTGGAGCCAGGGGTTCTACGAGCAGTACTTC. Amino acids: CAWSQGFYEQYF.

J is TRBJ1-1 and V is TRBV7-9, with TRBD1 matching over 10 bases. The germline gives CDR1 SEHNR, CDR2 FQNEAQ (reference sequence). The CDR3 runs 15 residues. After removal of 5 bases from V and 6 bases from J, the junction contained 9 bases not matched to a gene. CDR3 coding DNA: TGTGCCAGCAGCCCTGAAGGGACAGGGGAGGCTGAAGCTTTCTTT. It codes for CASSPEGTGEAEAFF.

This chain uses TRBV6-6 with TRBJ2-5; 13 nucleotides align to TRBD2. CDR3 length: 16 amino acids. Unmatched junction bases numbered 4, after V lost 6 bases and J lost 0 bases. The germline gives CDR1 MNHNY, CDR2 SVGAGI (reference sequence). The CDR3 protein is CASSRGLAGDQETQYF. The CDR3 DNA sequence: TGTGCCAGCAGCCGCGGACTAGCGGGAGACCAAGAGACCCAGTACTTC.

V and J are TRBV18 and TRBJ2-7, with TRBD2 identical over 9 bases. V lost 2 bases and J lost 7; bases outside the gene matches: 6. The CDR3 covers 14 residues. The germline V gene encodes CDR1 KGHSH and CDR2 LQKENI. CDR3 protein: CASSPASGEGEQYF. The CDR3 nucleotides read TGTGCCAGCTCACCAGCTAGCGGGGAGGGGGAGCAGTACTTC.

This chain links TRBV5-1 with TRBJ2-3, with D perhaps being TRBD1 or TRBD2 (6 bases each). Trimming took 4 bases from V and 3 from J, leaving 18 bases between them. The germline V gene has CDR1 SGHRS and CDR2 YFSETQ. The CDR3 totals 16 residues. CDR3 coding DNA: TGCGCCAGCAGCGATCCGGGACGGAGGGGGACAGATACGCAGTATTTT. It translates to CASSDPGRRGTDTQYF. Combining the CDR3 with reference TRBV5-1 and TRBJ2-3 gives the whole variable domain KAGVTQTPRYLIKTRGQQVTLSCSPISGHRSVSWYQQTPGQGLQFLFEYFSETQRNKGNFPGRFSGRQFSNSRSEMNVSTLELGDSALYLCASSDPGRRGTDTQYFGPGTRLTVL.

The V call is TRBV18, the J call TRBJ2-7, with a tentative D call TRBD1 (5 bases). V was pared by 4 bases and J by 4 bases, with 8 bases between. CDR3 length: 12 amino acids. Germline values: CDR1 KGHSH, CDR2 LQKENI. CDR3: CASSLDRYEQYF. The CDR3 region has the DNA TGTGCCAGCTCACTCGACAGATACGAGCAGTACTTC. Complete variable domain (other parts from reference TRBV18 and TRBJ2-7): NAGVMQNPRHLVRRRGQEARLRCSPMKGHSHVYWYRQLPEEGLKFMVYLQKENIIDESGMPKERFSAEFPKEGPSILRIQQVVRGDSAAYFCASSLDRYEQYFGPGTRLTVT.

The chain is built from TRBV4-1 and TRBJ2-1; the D is unclear. Germline CDR1 is MGHRA and CDR2 is YSYEKL. There are 12 residues in the CDR3. V lost 4 bases, J lost 9 bases, and 10 bases lay in between. CDR3 coding DNA: TGCGCCAGCAGCCGAGGAGTAGGTGAGCAGTTCTTC. Its translation is CASSRGVGEQFF.

The chain links TRBV27 to TRBJ1-4; D is undetermined. The CDR3 is 14 residues long. The germline V gene encodes CDR1 MNHEY and CDR2 SMNVEV (reference sequence). V was pared by 8 bases and J by 4 bases, with 14 bases between. CDR3: CASAPGGNNEKLFF. Written as DNA, the CDR3 is TGTGCCAGCGCCCCCGGCGGTAATAATGAAAAACTGTTTTTT.

The chain has TRBV6-5 and TRBJ1-1, with a tentative D call TRBD1 (5 bases). The V end was cut by 8 bases, the J end by 0 bases, with 10 bases between. Germline CDR1 and CDR2: MNHEY and SVGAGI. This CDR3 comprises 13 residues. The DNA of the CDR3 is TGTGCCAGCGGGACGTCCATGAACACTGAAGCTTTCTTT. This gives the protein CASGTSMNTEAFF.

The genes are TRBV25-1 and TRBJ2-2; TRBD1 matches 7 bases. The V and J ends lost 7 bases and 3 bases, in that order; junction bases with no gene match: 8. This CDR3 is 15 amino acids long. The germline gives CDR1 MGHDK, CDR2 SYGVNS. The CDR3 loop reads CASTLTGLYTGELFF. Here the CDR3 DNA reads TGTGCCAGCACCTTGACAGGGTTGTACACCGGGGAGCTGTTTTTT.

This clone is a singleton in its sample. This chain connects TRBV6-4 to TRBJ1-6; maybe TRBD1 (6 bases). V lost 0 bases and J 8 bases, leaving 11 bases between the germline ends. The germline gives CDR1 MRHNA, CDR2 SNTAGT. The CDR3 extends over 15 amino acids. CDR3 residues: CASSDSGGADSPLHF. The DNA of the CDR3 is TGTGCCAGCAGTGACTCCGGGGGGGCTGATTCACCCCTCCACTTT.

This chain joins TRBV7-2 and TRBJ2-1; 9 nucleotides line up with TRBD2. The V gene's germline CDR1 is SGHTA and CDR2 FQGNSA. The trim removed 4 bases at V and 1 base at J, leaving 2 bases unmatched. The CDR3 is 15 residues long. The CDR3 reads CASSSSGTSYNEQFF. The CDR3 nucleotides read TGTGCCAGCAGCTCTAGCGGGACATCCTACAATGAGCAGTTCTTC.

V gene TRBV7-6 combines with J gene TRBJ1-4; D is perhaps TRBD1 (5 bases). Germline CDR1 is SGHVS and CDR2 is FNYEAQ. Between the trimmed V and J ends, which lost 2 bases and 4 bases, there was a span of 8 bases. This CDR3 is built from 14 residues. The DNA of the CDR3 is TGTGCCAGCAGCTTAAACGGGGGTAATGAAAAACTGTTTTTT. It yields the protein CASSLNGGNEKLFF.

CDR3 nucleotide sequence: TGTGCCAGCACCCCAGGAGGGGATTCACCCCTCCACTTT. This encodes CASTPGGDSPLHF. The V and J genes are TRBV27 and TRBJ1-6, with D perhaps matching TRBD1 (5 bases). This CDR3 region has 13 residues. Trimming left V 7 bases short and J 8 bases short, with 12 bases between. The V gene's germline CDR1 is MNHEY and CDR2 SMNVEV (reference sequence).

The table lists this clone with a few counts. CDR3 loop: CASSMGQRNNSPLHF. The CDR3 nucleotides read TGTGCCAGTAGTATGGGGCAGCGGAATAATTCACCCCTCCACTTT. The J gene is TRBJ1-6, the V gene TRBV19, with D possibly being TRBD1 (5 bases). Deletions cut 3 bases from V and 5 bases from J, with 11 bases between. Germline V CDR1 and CDR2: LNHDA, SQIVND (reference sequence). This CDR3 spans 15 amino acids.

The rearrangement uses TRBV2 and TRBJ1-4; 8 bases align to TRBD1. Trimming removed 4 bases from V and 0 bases from J; junction bases left unmatched: 10. The germline V gene has CDR1 SNHLY and CDR2 FYNNEI. CDR3 length: 18 residues. CDR3 loop: CASSGDRGGLSTNEKLFF. The CDR3 DNA follows: TGTGCCAGCAGTGGAGACAGGGGCGGACTATCAACTAATGAAAAACTGTTTTTT.

The rearrangement links TRBV4-1 to TRBJ1-1, with D tentatively TRBD1 (5 bases). V lost 3 bases and J lost 1, with 12 bases in between. The germline V gene encodes CDR1 MGHRA and CDR2 YSYEKL. The CDR3 runs to 15 residues. CDR3 region: CASSQSPTANTEAFF. The CDR3 region has the DNA TGCGCCAGCAGCCAGTCTCCGACAGCGAACACTGAAGCTTTCTTT.

This rearrangement joins TRBV7-8 to TRBJ1-4; no clear D. CDR1 is SGHVS and CDR2 is FQNEAQ in the germline V gene. CDR3 length: 13 amino acids. V was shortened by 3 bases and J by 5 bases, with 7 bases between the two germline ends. CDR3 in DNA: TGTGCCAGCAGCTTCAAAGAAAATGAAAAACTGTTTTTT. As protein: CASSFKENEKLFF.

The V call is TRBV12-5, the J call TRBJ2-7, with 10 bases aligning to TRBD2. Per germline, CDR1 LGHNT and CDR2 FRNRAP. The V and J ends lost 3 bases and 2 bases, in that order; junction bases with no gene match: 7. The CDR3 is 16 residues long. CDR3 sequence reads: CASGFLAGDSTYEQYF. The CDR3 DNA reads as TGTGCTAGTGGTTTTCTAGCGGGAGATTCGACCTACGAGCAGTACTTC.

This clone was recorded a few times. V gene TRBV6-5 combines with J gene TRBJ2-7, with D hard to call. From germline, CDR1 is MNHEY and CDR2 SVGAGI. Trimming pared 0 bases from V and 0 bases from J, leaving 9 bases between. The CDR3 sequence is 15 residues long. The CDR3 region is CASSYSRLVSYEQYF. CDR3 sequence (DNA): TGTGCCAGCAGTTACTCTCGGCTAGTCTCCTACGAGCAGTACTTC.